One sample yielded the 26 T cell receptor beta chains listed below, sequenced in a study of Graves' ophthalmopathy and Graves' hyperthyroidism. Researchers took RNA transcripts and amplified TCR beta CDR3 regions from them. HTBI primers served in a first-round RT-PCR, which a second-round multiplex PCR followed. TCRdb processed the multiplex PCR reads anew with MiXCR; each CDR3 protein has one entry. This table holds some 750,000 distinct CDR3 sequences, 40% found once. Sequenced material: peripheral blood. The receptors here all came from an adult man with Graves' ophthalmopathy.

This clonotype was seen repeatedly, ten times or more. The CDR3 nucleotides read TGTGCCATCAGTGATACCATGGAGGAGGCAGGCTACACCTTC. Residues: CAISDTMEEAGYTF. V usage is TRBV10-3 and J usage is TRBJ1-2; no reliable D call. CDR3 size: 14 residues. Germline V lookup: CDR1 ENHRY, CDR2 SYGVKD. V shed 3 bases and J shed 8 bases, with 16 bases lying between them.

The chain links TRBV12-3 or TRBV12-4 to TRBJ2-7; maybe TRBD1 (6 bases). This CDR3 comprises 13 residues. V lost 6 bases and J lost 2, with 11 bases in between. The CDR3 sequence: CASRYGQPYEQYF. The CDR3 DNA follows: TGTGCCAGCAGATACGGACAGCCCTACGAGCAGTACTTC.

This clonotype was observed many times. The rearrangement links TRBV7-3 to TRBJ2-6; no reliable D call. This CDR3 is built from 17 residues. Germline assignment: CDR1 SGHTA and CDR2 FQGTGA. The V end lost 1 base, the J end lost 2 bases, and 12 bases lay between the germline ends. The CDR3 DNA sequence: TGTGCCAGCAGCTTAAGAAGACACATTACTGGGGCCAACGTCCTGACTTTC. Its protein is CASSLRRHITGANVLTF. Using reference TRBV7-3 and TRBJ2-6 for the parts outside the CDR3, the full variable domain is GAGVSQTPSNKVTEKGKYVELRCDPISGHTALYWYRQSLGQGPEFLIYFQGTGAADDSGLPNDRFFAVRPEGSVSTLKIQRTERGDSAVYLCASSLRRHITGANVLTFGAGSRLTVL.

This clonotype was seen a few times. Mismatch with germline at one junction end may stem from a read error. V gene TRBV24-1 combines with J gene TRBJ2-7, with 9 bases matching TRBD1. Germline CDR1 is KGHDR and CDR2 is SFDVKD. CDR3 size: 16 residues. This CDR3 reads CASSDLRDRVTYEQYF. The CDR3 coding sequence is TGTGCCAGCAGTGACCTCCGGGACAGGGTAACCTACGAGCAGTACTTC.

The chain links TRBV15 to TRBJ1-2; 7 bases match TRBD1. The ends lost 2 bases at V and 7 bases at J; junction bases unmatched: 7. Per germline, CDR1 LNHNV and CDR2 YYDKDF (reference sequence). CDR3 length equals 14 residues. CDR3 DNA sequence: TGTGCCACCAGCAGACGGACAGGCGACCTTGGCTACACCTTC. It encodes CATSRRTGDLGYTF.

Remarks on this clonotype: A read error is possible here, since a much larger clone lies one base away. This rearrangement joins TRBV29-1 to TRBJ2-5, with D maybe TRBD1 (5 bases). Germline values: CDR1 SQVTM, CDR2 ANQGSEA. V gave up 4 bases and J gave up 1 base, with 10 bases separating them. CDR3 length: 13 amino acids. CDR3 sequence (DNA): TGCAGCGTTGTGAACAGGTCCCAAGAGACCCAGTACTTC. This gives the protein CSVVNRSQETQYF.

CDR3 sequence (DNA): TGTGCCAGCACCGGAGGGAGTTTTGGGGACGGGGAGCTGTTTTTT. The encoded protein is CASTGGSFGDGELFF. The chain has TRBV25-1 and TRBJ2-2; weak D call: TRBD2 (6 bases). Germline V gene sequence: CDR1 MGHDK, CDR2 SYGVNS. V was pared by 7 bases and J by 7 bases, with 19 bases between. The CDR3 is made up of 15 amino acids.

This clonotype has a single count. The rearrangement links TRBV20-1 to TRBJ1-3, with D maybe TRBD1 (5 bases). V dropped 4 bases and J dropped 4 bases, with 17 bases sitting between them. The CDR3 contains 15 residues. Germline-derived CDR1 and CDR2 are DFQATT and SNEGSKA (reference sequence). The CDR3 coding sequence is TGCAGTGCTAACAAGGGGCCATTGGGGGGAAACACCATATATTTT. Translation: CSANKGPLGGNTIYF.

The V and J genes are TRBV28 and TRBJ1-6; D is uncertain. V was clipped by 5 bases and J by 9 bases, with 5 bases between them. The CDR3 has 11 amino acids. The germline gives CDR1 MDHEN, CDR2 SYDVKM. CDR3 residues: CASSGISPLHF. CDR3 bases: TGTGCCAGCAGTGGTATTTCACCCCTCCACTTT.

Only a few counts were recorded for this clonotype. This chain links TRBV9 with TRBJ1-4; 8 bases fit TRBD1. The CDR3 runs to 16 residues. Per the germline V gene, CDR1 is SGDLS and CDR2 is YYNGEE. The ends lost 4 bases at V and 5 bases at J; junction bases unmatched: 10. The CDR3 nucleotides are TGTGCCAGCAGCTCCGGACAGGGAGGATGGAATGAAAAACTGTTTTTT. It is translated as CASSSGQGGWNEKLFF. Drawing the rest from reference TRBV9 and TRBJ1-4, the complete variable domain is DSGVTQTPKHLITATGQRVTLRCSPRSGDLSVYWYQQSLDQGLQFLIQYYNGEERAKGNILERFSAQQFPDLHSELNLSSLELGDSALYFCASSSGQGGWNEKLFFGSGTQLSVL.

Ten or more counts support this clonotype. The V gene is TRBV10-2, the J gene TRBJ2-7; D uncertain. There are 13 residues in the CDR3. With 6 bases removed from V and 2 bases from J, the gap between germline ends came to 11 bases. Looked up from germline, CDR1 is WSHSY and CDR2 is SAAADI. The CDR3 protein is CASREDGTYEQYF. The CDR3 nucleotides read TGCGCCAGCAGAGAGGACGGAACCTACGAGCAGTACTTC.

This clonotype was detected ten times or more. The chain links TRBV10-1 to TRBJ2-5; D uncertain. The CDR3 runs 13 residues. The ends were cut back, 6 bases at V and 2 bases at J, with 10 bases in the middle. CDR1 and CDR2 from the germline V gene are WNHNN and SYGVQD (reference sequence). This chain's CDR3 is CASSDDGQETQYF. The CDR3 nucleotides are TGCGCCAGCAGCGACGACGGGCAAGAGACCCAGTACTTC.

The rearrangement joins TRBV10-3 to TRBJ2-6; D gene uncertain. CDR3 length: 16 amino acids. Trimming cost V 7 bases and J 0 bases, with 13 bases left between them. Germline CDR1 reads ENHRY; CDR2 reads SYGVKD. CDR3 bases: TGTGCCATCAAAGATTATCCCGACTCTGGGGCCAACGTCCTGACTTTC. This translates into CAIKDYPDSGANVLTF.

The CDR3 reads CATKNGGDTEAFF. For the CDR3, the DNA is TGTGCCACCAAAAATGGGGGGGACACTGAAGCTTTCTTT. V is TRBV28 and J is TRBJ1-1; D might be TRBD1 (5 bases). The CDR3 covers 13 residues. Between the trimmed V and J ends, which lost 10 bases and 3 bases, there was a span of 15 bases. Germline V gives CDR1 MDHEN, CDR2 SYDVKM.

This sequence joins TRBV20-1 and TRBJ1-5; no clear D gene. CDR3 length: 14 residues. Germline V gene lookup returns CDR1 DFQATT and CDR2 SNEGSKA (reference sequence). Trimming removed 2 bases at V and 6 bases at J, with 14 bases between. The CDR3 reads CSARIVSNGQPQHF. In nucleotides, the CDR3 is TGCAGTGCTAGAATCGTATCCAACGGTCAGCCCCAGCATTTT.

The DNA for the CDR3 is TGTGCTAGGGGGAGGTATTCCGGTACTGGTTCACCCCTCCACTTT. Amino acid sequence: CARGRYSGTGSPLHF. The chain employs TRBV25-1 and TRBJ1-6, with D possibly matching TRBD1 (6 bases). CDR3 size: 15 residues. The germline gives CDR1 MGHDK, CDR2 SYGVNS.

In its sample, this clonotype was seen once. One junction end disagrees with the germline gene, perhaps due to a read error. This chain joins TRBV20-1 and TRBJ1-1; D gene unclear. The CDR3 runs to 13 residues. From germline, CDR1 is DFQATT and CDR2 SNEGSKA (reference sequence). CDR3 sequence reads: CSAIQNPNTEASF. The CDR3 nucleotides read TGCAGTGCTATACAAAACCCGAACACTGAAGCTTCCTTT.

This sequence joins TRBV28 and TRBJ1-1; TRBD1 aligns across 9 bases. Germline V gene lookup returns CDR1 MDHEN and CDR2 SYDVKM. The V and J ends lost 5 bases and 4 bases, in that order; junction bases with no gene match: 8. CDR3 length: 15 amino acids. This chain's CDR3 is CASSLTGTGFTEAFF. CDR3 sequence (DNA): TGTGCCAGCAGTCTGACCGGGACAGGGTTCACTGAAGCTTTCTTT.

This chain joins TRBV7-2 and TRBJ2-5; 11 positions match TRBD2. The germline gives CDR1 SGHTA, CDR2 FQGNSA. This CDR3 is built from 18 residues. With V trimmed by 5 bases and J by 5 bases, 16 bases remained unmatched. The CDR3 bases are TGTGCCAGCAGCCCGTACGGACTAGCGGGCTTGTTGAGGGAGACCCAGTACTTC. Translated: CASSPYGLAGLLRETQYF.

The rearrangement uses TRBV2 and TRBJ2-7; TRBD2 might be the D (6 bases). V was pared by 6 bases and J by 0 bases, with 18 bases between. This CDR3 comprises 16 residues. The germline V gene encodes CDR1 SNHLY and CDR2 FYNNEI. The CDR3 DNA follows: TGTGCCAGCAGGAGAACCCCTAGCGACTACTCCTACGAGCAGTACTTC. The encoded protein is CASRRTPSDYSYEQYF. Supplemented by reference TRBV2 and TRBJ2-7, the full variable domain reads EPEVTQTPSHQVTQMGQEVILRCVPISNHLYFYWYRQILGQKVEFLVSFYNNEISEKSEIFDDQFSVERPDGSNFTLKIRSTKLEDSAMYFCASRRTPSDYSYEQYFGPGTRLTVT.

This clonotype was seen repeatedly, ten times or more. The chain carries TRBV2 and TRBJ2-5, with 7 bases identical to TRBD2. CDR1 is SNHLY, CDR2 FYNNEI, per germline. Losses at the gene ends were 5 bases for V and 10 bases for J; bases not matched to a gene: 4. This CDR3 contains 11 residues. CDR3 region: CASSTGTNQYF. CDR3 in DNA: TGTGCCAGCAGTACCGGGACTAACCAGTACTTC.

This clonotype was detected many times. The CDR3 DNA reads TGTGCCACCAGTGATCCCCGGGACAGCTATGGCTACACCTTC. Translated: CATSDPRDSYGYTF. The chain combines TRBV24-1 with TRBJ1-2; 7 nucleotides align to TRBD1. The CDR3 totals 14 residues. Germline CDR1 is KGHDR and CDR2 is SFDVKD. V lost 3 bases to trimming and J lost 4 bases; unmatched junction nucleotides: 4.

This clonotype was detected many times. The chain recombines TRBV10-2 with TRBJ2-2; 10 nucleotides align to TRBD1. V was clipped by 1 base and J by 5 bases; unmatched bases: 1. The CDR3 runs 15 residues. CDR1 and CDR2 from the germline V gene are WSHSY and SAAADI. DNA of the CDR3: TGCGCCAGCAGTGAGTGGACAGGGGGAACCGGGGAGCTGTTTTTT. It is translated as CASSEWTGGTGELFF.

This chain uses TRBV2 with TRBJ2-7, with TRBD1 matching over 9 bases. V lost 8 bases, J lost 6 bases, and 5 bases stayed unmatched. Germline V gene data show CDR1 as SNHLY and CDR2 as FYNNEI. This CDR3 is built from 12 residues. CDR3 in amino acids: CASSNRGREQYF. The CDR3 nucleotides are TGTGCCAGCTCAAACAGGGGGCGCGAGCAGTACTTC.

This chain links TRBV6-1 with TRBJ1-4; 7 nucleotides agree with TRBD1. V was clipped by 7 bases and J by 6 bases; unmatched bases: 11. Looked up from germline, CDR1 is MNHNS and CDR2 is SASEGT. The CDR3 consists of 15 residues. In DNA form, the CDR3 reads TGTGCCAGCACTGGACTTGGGACAGCGGATGAAAAACTGTTTTTT. It is translated as CASTGLGTADEKLFF.

This clonotype has only a few counts. The chain recombines TRBV7-9 with TRBJ1-1, with a weak D call TRBD1 (5 bases). The CDR3 contains 16 residues. In germline, CDR1 is SEHNR, CDR2 FQNEAQ (reference sequence). The germline V and J ends were trimmed by 5 bases and 0 bases, with 16 bases remaining between them. The CDR3 loop reads CASSPDRGSMNTEAFF. Written as DNA, the CDR3 is TGTGCCAGCAGCCCTGACAGAGGAAGCATGAACACTGAAGCTTTCTTT.